This TCR beta chain was documented in a study of vaccination and CD4 T cells after COVID-19. Time point specified: late sampling 161 to 241 days after vaccination in a few convalescent patients. Treatment here: roughly ten-day PBMC culture with coronavirus spike peptide pools or control peptides (ViraFEST assay). IL-2 (around 9.8 IU/ml) and peptide pools (10 ug/ml) were added to cultures of under 2.5 million PBMCs per well. Germline trimming cut 1 base from V and 2 bases from J; bases unmatched to any gene: 12. The CDR3 is made up of 19 amino acids. Germline loops: CDR1 DFQATT, CDR2 SNEGSKA (reference sequence). The Oncomine TCR Beta short-read assay was what sequenced the DNA obtained from cultured CD4+ T cells. Genomic DNA was drawn out of CD4+ T cells grown in culture. TCRdb ran MiXCR on the PCR reads and lists one entry per CDR3 protein. The data show some 21,000 distinct CDR3 sequences, around two fifths seen once.

With regard to this clonotype: As yet, its antigen is unknown.

The sequencing used CD4+ T cells from blood, cultured in vitro, collected about 7 months after SARS-CoV-2 vaccination. The receptor was derived from a human donor who had recovered from COVID-19. The chain has TRBV20-1 and TRBJ2-1, with 12 nucleotides matching TRBD2. Written as DNA, the CDR3 is TGCAGTGCTAGAGTCCCTAGCGGGAGGGCCGATTTACCCTACAATGAGCAGTTCTTC. Residues: CSARVPSGRADLPYNEQFF.